This T cell receptor (beta chain) was observed in a study of shared clonotypes between healthy human individuals (dated by TCRdb to 2018 to 2020). As for the study more broadly: The cohort included a few men and a couple of women between 18 and 49 years of age. For each donor, three plates each were used for CD4 naive and CD4 memory, two plates were used for CD8 naive, and one plate was used for CD8 memory. Blood TCR repertoires of 5 or 6 healthy adults were deeply sequenced to estimate repertoire size and the extent of clonotype sharing between individuals. To increase sequencing depth and limit assay-specific biases, different laboratories used diverse techniques to prepare libraries and sequence TCR repertoires. Per donor, leukapheresis produced somewhere between about 0.9 and 9.5 billion PBMCs. Study-wide conclusions, independent of this receptor: Pairwise subsampling indicated that sequencing depth was expected to affect the degree of clonotype sharing among donors. Because the study included a small number of donors, the genetic and exposure-history diversity represented was limited. Sampling was restricted to blood, and TCR repertoires in tissues likely differ from the TCR repertoires found in blood. Sharing across several donors was observed for roughly 5% of naive CD4, over 3% of naive CD8, roughly 2.3% of memory CD4, and roughly 0.4% of memory CD8 clonotypes. Higher generation probabilities were observed for clonotypes shared by all four sorted-subset donors than for non-shared clonotypes. Naive subsets generally had larger estimated clonotype richness than memory subsets did. Rarefaction of sorted-subset datasets indicated incomplete sequencing despite the large sequencing depth.

Using the deep immunoSEQ assay, multiplex PCR amplified TCR CDR3 regions from genomic DNA. Extracted genomic DNA from each cell subset was spread evenly across all wells of several immunoSEQ 96-well plates, with each plate serving as a replicate. For sorted subsets, each replicate PCR was loaded with 200 ng genomic DNA, equivalent to approximately 27,000 T cell genomes. Purified libraries were measured with a Qubit 3.0 fluorometer, size-checked on a Bioanalyzer 2100, and measured again with the KAPA Library Quantification kit. Each immunoSEQ 96-well plate was sequenced on its own single-read 150-cycle Illumina NextSeq 550 flow cell. The authors' analysis ran thus. Because the immunoSEQ output held only junctional sequences and lacked quality scores, the filtering could not match the filtering applied to full-length reads. Sequences were annotated with PyIR, a Python wrapper for IgBLAST v1.9, and V/J genes and CDR3 were assigned using IMGT germline references. Any read was removed if the V/J assignment was weak (E-value above 1e-6), the CDR3 was missing, or the read contained stop codons, out-of-frame junctions, or ambiguous translated residues. V3J clonotypes were defined by identical inferred V gene, J gene, and CDR3 amino acid sequence. Percentage overlap between repertoires was computed as shared unique clonotypes divided by the size of the smaller repertoire. Repertoire richness was assessed with RTK rarefaction, the Chao1 estimator, and Recon v2.1 estimates of unobserved clonotypes. OLGA was used to compute generation probabilities for all TCRbeta clonotypes that the gDNA method yielded from a few donors. Entries here come from immuneACCESS through TCRdb and include only in-frame sequences with V and J called. Some clones fail to appear in such tables; in the studies checked, an unresolved V gene covers under half of the shortfall, and the cause of the remainder is unknown. V, J and clone size are those of that table, while D and trimming were read from the DNA. The sample table records 2 million to 2.5 million clones; around 95% of these occur just once. The ten largest clones take up more than 0.1% of the sample.

To note about this clone: It has no known antigen specificity. No much larger clone exists at a distance of one base, and base qualities are not known. In the same sample, other DNA sequences code for this CDR3.

Healthy HIV-negative adults with no recently reported acute infections or vaccinations were included as donors. Every donor was a Caucasian adult living in Nashville, Tennessee, USA. CD4+ T cells were enriched by magnetic negative selection, after which naive cells were positively selected on CD45RA and the negative fraction was taken as the memory subset. Blood was obtained by leukapheresis, after which PBMCs were separated by Ficoll-Histopaque density gradient centrifugation and cryopreserved in liquid nitrogen vapor phase. Analytical flow cytometry was used to check the purity and quantity of each magnetically sorted T cell population. Genomic DNA was isolated from every sorted fraction and measured by UV absorbance on a Nanodrop 2000c. The sequence was obtained from a young man in good health. The sequencing input was naive CD4+ T cells sorted from blood. The cell subset or site label for this specimen denotes: CD45RA+ positively selected.

The nucleotide sequence reads TGTGCCTGGAGTCCGGGTTACAATGAGCAGTTCTTC. Its product reads: CAWSPGYNEQFF. The V and J segments used are TRBV30 and TRBJ2-1; the D segment cannot be called with confidence. Spanning cysteine to phenylalanine, the CDR3 consists of 12 amino acids. The only DNA kept is the CDR3, 36 bases in frame from the first base. CDR1 and CDR2, per the germline V gene (reference sequence), are GTSNPN and SVGIG. V loses 2 bases of germline sequence and J loses 4 bases, and the interval between the two ends is 6 bases.